Following are 15 T cell receptor beta chains from one sample sequenced in a study of blood T cell repertoires in COVID-19. Repertoires were generated with immunoSEQ multiplex PCR, while TCRdb's copy carries only in-frame clones and drops some. The sample comprises about 520,000 clones, over 75% of which are singletons, and 3% to 3.5% rests with the top ten. Sequencing input: peripheral blood. The receptor set was obtained from a human donor in a cohort sampled during active COVID-19.

The chain links TRBV20-1 to TRBJ2-1; TRBD2 matches 16 bases. The trim removed 3 bases at V and 1 base at J, leaving 6 bases unmatched. CDR1 is DFQATT and CDR2 is SNEGSKA in the germline V gene (reference sequence). This CDR3 spans 18 amino acids. The CDR3 protein is CSASSGTSGRGSYNEQFF. The CDR3 DNA is TGCAGTGCTAGTAGCGGGACTAGCGGGAGGGGGTCCTACAATGAGCAGTTCTTC.

V usage is TRBV30 and J usage is TRBJ2-7; tentative D call: TRBD2 (6 bases). This CDR3 comprises 13 residues. The germline gives CDR1 GTSNPN, CDR2 SVGIG (reference sequence). Trimming shortened V by 6 bases and J by 2 bases, and 14 bases separated the two germline ends. In DNA form, the CDR3 reads TGTGCCTGCCCGGGACTGGAAACCTACGAGCAGTACTTC. Its translation is CACPGLETYEQYF.

This chain connects TRBV7-9 to TRBJ1-1, with unresolved D. Trimming pared 4 bases from V and 1 base from J, leaving 10 bases between. Germline V gene lookup returns CDR1 SEHNR and CDR2 FQNEAQ (reference sequence). The CDR3 loop spans 14 amino acids. The DNA of the CDR3 is TGTGCCAGCAGCTCGGGGTGGGAGAACACTGAAGCTTTCTTT. Its protein product is CASSSGWENTEAFF.

J is TRBJ2-7 and V is TRBV12-3 or TRBV12-4, with a possible D match to TRBD2 (6 bases). CDR3 length equals 12 residues. V lost 6 bases, J lost 6 bases, and 12 bases lay in between. CDR3 DNA: TGTGCCAGCAGAACGGGAGTGTTCGAGCAGTACTTC. This translates into CASRTGVFEQYF.

The chain has TRBV19 and TRBJ1-1; D remains ambiguous. From germline, CDR1 is LNHDA and CDR2 SQIVND (reference sequence). Trimming shortened V by 5 bases and J by 6 bases, and 13 bases separated the two germline ends. CDR3 length equals 13 residues. The CDR3 here is CASSEQSLSEAFF. The CDR3 DNA reads TGTGCCAGTAGTGAACAGTCTCTTTCTGAAGCTTTCTTT.

This sequence joins TRBV27 and TRBJ1-4, with 9 bases that match TRBD1. After removal of 0 bases from V and 5 bases from J, the junction contained 4 bases not matched to a gene. This CDR3 is built from 16 residues. CDR1 is MNHEY and CDR2 is SMNVEV in the germline V gene (reference sequence). The DNA for the CDR3 is TGTGCCAGCAGTTTATCGTTCGACAGGGGGAATGAAAAACTGTTTTTT. Its protein is CASSLSFDRGNEKLFF.

The chain employs TRBV5-6 and TRBJ1-2, with TRBD1 as a possible D gene (6 bases). The CDR3 spans 17 residues. Looked up from germline, CDR1 is SGHDT and CDR2 is YYEEEE. V was pared by 1 base and J by 4 bases, with 20 bases between. The CDR3 bases are TGTGCCAGCAGCTTGAGAACCTTACAGGGTAACCCCTATGGCTACACCTTC. Translation: CASSLRTLQGNPYGYTF.

The chain carries TRBV11-2 and TRBJ2-5; 8 positions match TRBD2. CDR1 and CDR2 (germline): SGHAT, FQNNGV. The CDR3 sequence is 15 residues long. The junction had 3 bases not matched to a gene; V was cut back by 2 bases and J by 1 base. The CDR3, as DNA: TGTGCCAGCAGCTTACGCGGGAGGCCCCAAGAGACCCAGTACTTC. Encoded protein: CASSLRGRPQETQYF.

As regards this clone: The sample holds other DNA sequences that translate to the same CDR3. The chain employs TRBV3-1 (or the pseudogene TRBV3-2) and TRBJ2-1; 8 bases agree with TRBD2. The CDR3 totals 15 residues. With 4 bases clipped from V and 4 bases from J, the junction kept 6 bases outside the gene matches. Germline V gives CDR1 LGHDT, CDR2 YNNKEL (reference sequence). The CDR3 reads CASSPGLAGYNEQFF. DNA for the CDR3: TGTGCCAGCAGCCCAGGGCTAGCGGGTTACAATGAGCAGTTCTTC.

This rearrangement joins TRBV30 to TRBJ1-1, with TRBD1 identical over 9 bases. The junction had 8 bases not matched to a gene; V was cut back by 1 base and J by 8 bases. The V gene's germline CDR1 is GTSNPN and CDR2 SVGIG (reference sequence). CDR3 size: 14 residues. In DNA form, the CDR3 reads TGTGCCTGGAGTGCCGGATTCGGACAGGGGGAAGCTTTCTTT. Its translation: CAWSAGFGQGEAFF.

This sequence joins TRBV19 and TRBJ2-5; D is possibly TRBD2 (7 bases). The V and J ends lost 3 bases and 4 bases respectively, with 21 bases between them. CDR3 length equals 17 residues. Germline assignment: CDR1 LNHDA and CDR2 SQIVND (reference sequence). CDR3 amino acids: CASSIGAGEGSAETQYF. The CDR3 bases are TGTGCCAGTAGTATCGGGGCAGGGGAGGGATCGGCAGAGACCCAGTACTTC.

V is TRBV6-2 or TRBV6-3 and J is TRBJ1-1, with D unresolved. Germline lookup yields CDR1 MNHEY and CDR2 SVGEGT. The V end was cut by 5 bases, the J end by 5 bases, with 12 bases between. The CDR3 sequence is 13 residues long. The CDR3 sequence: CASSPTVYTEAFF. CDR3 nucleotide sequence: TGTGCCAGCAGTCCCACGGTGTATACTGAAGCTTTCTTT.

This clone was seen just once. The V call is TRBV19, the J call TRBJ2-5; D is perhaps TRBD2 (5 bases). Per germline, CDR1 LNHDA and CDR2 SQIVND (reference sequence). The V and J ends lost 6 bases and 5 bases respectively, with 19 bases between them. This CDR3 has 15 amino acids. CDR3 DNA: TGTGCCAGTAGCCCACTCCGGGGTCTAGGTGAGACCCAGTACTTC. Protein: CASSPLRGLGETQYF. The full variable domain, completed using reference TRBV19 and TRBJ2-5, is DGGITQSPKYLFRKEGQNVTLSCEQNLNHDAMYWYRQDPGQGLRLIYYSQIVNDFQKGDIAEGYSVSREKKESFPLTVTSAQKNPTAFYLCASSPLRGLGETQYFGPGTRLLVL.

Turning to this clone: At one boundary the junction diverges from the germline segment, which might be a read error. V gene TRBV7-7 combines with J gene TRBJ2-5; perhaps D is TRBD1 or TRBD2 (5 bases each). This CDR3 has 16 residues. Looked up from germline, CDR1 is SSHAT and CDR2 is FNYEAQ (reference sequence). The CDR3 sequence is CASSLGVGIIQETQYF. DNA for the CDR3: TGTGCTAGCAGCTTAGGGGTCGGGATAATCCAAGAGACCCAGTACTTC.

This clone was seen just once. V is TRBV5-4 and J is TRBJ2-1; TRBD2 aligns across 12 bases. Germline V gene data show CDR1 as SGHNT and CDR2 as YYREEE (reference sequence). V shed 3 bases and J 12 bases; nucleotides not matched to a gene: 7. The CDR3 consists of 14 residues. The CDR3 DNA is TGTGCCAGCAGCTCGACTAGCGGGAGCGGGATGCAGTTCTTC. It yields the protein CASSSTSGSGMQFF.